The clone carrying this TCR beta chain was seen at least ten times. TCRdb itself ran the RT-PCR reads through MiXCR, one entry per CDR3 protein. In the table there are 550,000 to 750,000 distinct CDR3 sequences, 13% to 15% of which are singletons. There are 13 residues in the CDR3. Losses at the gene ends were 5 bases for V and 6 bases for J; bases not matched to a gene: 6. This TCR was recovered from a female donor in good health, serving as a healthy control. V and J are TRBV12-3 or TRBV12-4 and TRBJ2-7; 8 bases map to TRBD1. The specimen sequenced was memory CD4+ T cells from blood. CDR3 region: CASSPQGAGEQYF. The CDR3 DNA reads as TGTGCCAGCAGTCCTCAGGGGGCAGGCGAGCAGTACTTC.